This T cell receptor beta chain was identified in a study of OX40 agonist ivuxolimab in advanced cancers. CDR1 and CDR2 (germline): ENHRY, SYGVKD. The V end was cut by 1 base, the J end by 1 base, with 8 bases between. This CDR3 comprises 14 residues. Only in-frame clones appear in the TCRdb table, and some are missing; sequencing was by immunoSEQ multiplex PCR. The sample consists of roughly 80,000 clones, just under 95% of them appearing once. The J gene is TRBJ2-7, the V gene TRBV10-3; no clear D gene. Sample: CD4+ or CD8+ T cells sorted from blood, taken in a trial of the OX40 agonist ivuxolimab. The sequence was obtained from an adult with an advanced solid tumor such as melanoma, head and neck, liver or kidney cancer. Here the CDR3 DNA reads TGTGCCATCAGTGAGTTGACCTCTTCCTACGAGCAGTACTTC. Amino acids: CAISELTSSYEQYF.